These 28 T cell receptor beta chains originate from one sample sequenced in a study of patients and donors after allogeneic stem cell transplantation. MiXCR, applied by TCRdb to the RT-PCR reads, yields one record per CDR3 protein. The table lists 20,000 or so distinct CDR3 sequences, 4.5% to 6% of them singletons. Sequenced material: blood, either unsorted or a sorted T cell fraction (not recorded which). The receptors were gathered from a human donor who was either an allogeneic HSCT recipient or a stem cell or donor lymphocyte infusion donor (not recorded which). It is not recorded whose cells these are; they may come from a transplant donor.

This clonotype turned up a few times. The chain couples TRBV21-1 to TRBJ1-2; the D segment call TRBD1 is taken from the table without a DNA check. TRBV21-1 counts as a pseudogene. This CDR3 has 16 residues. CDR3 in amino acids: CASSTQEDRGHGGYTF. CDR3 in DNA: TGTGCCAGCAGCACCCAAGAGGACAGGGGGCATGGTGGCTACACCTTC.

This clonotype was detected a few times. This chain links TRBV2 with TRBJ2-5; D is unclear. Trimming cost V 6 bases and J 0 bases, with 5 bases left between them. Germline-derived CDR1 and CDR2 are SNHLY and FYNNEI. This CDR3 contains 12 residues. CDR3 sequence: CASRDDQETQYF. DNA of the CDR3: TGTGCCAGCAGGGACGACCAAGAGACCCAGTACTTC.

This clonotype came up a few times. The CDR3 region has the DNA TGTGCCAGCACCAGGGAGGGGGGTAATCAGCCCCAGCATTTT. Translating it yields CASTREGGNQPQHF. This sequence joins TRBV2 and TRBJ1-5, with a tentative D call TRBD1 (6 bases). The V end lost 7 bases, the J end lost 4 bases, and 14 bases lay between the germline ends. This CDR3 is built from 14 residues. The germline gives CDR1 SNHLY, CDR2 FYNNEI.

This chain's CDR3 is CASTRSLTEEQYF. The CDR3 bases are TGTGCCAGCACACGCTCGTTGACAGAGGAGCAGTACTTC. The chain combines TRBV5-4 with TRBJ2-7; possible D gene TRBD1, 5 bases. Germline V gives CDR1 SGHNT, CDR2 YYREEE (reference sequence). The V end lost 6 bases, the J end lost 7 bases, and 17 bases lay between the germline ends. CDR3 size: 13 residues.

The CDR3: CASSPGGFEVANYGYTF. The CDR3 region has the DNA TGTGCCAGCAGCCCGGGGGGTTTTGAGGTGGCTAACTATGGCTACACCTTC. The chain employs TRBV28 and TRBJ1-2, with TRBD1 as a possible D gene (5 bases). Germline assignment: CDR1 MDHEN and CDR2 SYDVKM. V dropped 6 bases and J dropped 0 bases, with 20 bases sitting between them. The CDR3 is 17 residues long.

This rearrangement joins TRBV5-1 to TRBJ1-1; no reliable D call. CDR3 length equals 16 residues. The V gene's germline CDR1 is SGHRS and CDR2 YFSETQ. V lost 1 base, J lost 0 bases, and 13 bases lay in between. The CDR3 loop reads CASSLRISTMNTEAFF. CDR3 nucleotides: TGCGCCAGCAGCTTGAGGATATCTACCATGAACACTGAAGCTTTCTTT.

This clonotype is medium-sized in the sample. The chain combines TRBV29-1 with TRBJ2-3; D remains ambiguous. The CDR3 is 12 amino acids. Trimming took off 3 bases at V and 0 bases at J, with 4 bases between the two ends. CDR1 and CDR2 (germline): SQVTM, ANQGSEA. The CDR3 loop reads CSVDSSTDTQYF. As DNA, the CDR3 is TGCAGCGTTGACAGTAGCACAGATACGCAGTATTTT.

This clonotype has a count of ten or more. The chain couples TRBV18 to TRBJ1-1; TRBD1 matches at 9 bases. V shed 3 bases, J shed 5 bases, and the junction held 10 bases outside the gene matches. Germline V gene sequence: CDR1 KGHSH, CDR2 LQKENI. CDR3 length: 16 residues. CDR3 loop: CASSPGTGRRKTEAFF. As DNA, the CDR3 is TGTGCCAGCTCACCTGGGACAGGGCGGCGGAAGACTGAAGCTTTCTTT.

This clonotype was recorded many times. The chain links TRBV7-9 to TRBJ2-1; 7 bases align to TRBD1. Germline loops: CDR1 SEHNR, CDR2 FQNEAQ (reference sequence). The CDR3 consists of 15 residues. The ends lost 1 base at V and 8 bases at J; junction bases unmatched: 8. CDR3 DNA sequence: TGTGCCAGCAGCTTAGGAGGGGGCCCGATCTATGAGCAGTTCTTC. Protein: CASSLGGGPIYEQFF.

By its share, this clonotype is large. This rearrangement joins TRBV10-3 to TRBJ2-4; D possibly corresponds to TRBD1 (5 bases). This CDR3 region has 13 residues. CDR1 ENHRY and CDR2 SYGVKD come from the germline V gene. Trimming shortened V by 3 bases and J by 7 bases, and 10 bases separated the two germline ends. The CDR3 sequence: CAISDGPGNIQYF. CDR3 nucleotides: TGTGCCATCAGTGACGGACCAGGGAACATTCAGTACTTC.

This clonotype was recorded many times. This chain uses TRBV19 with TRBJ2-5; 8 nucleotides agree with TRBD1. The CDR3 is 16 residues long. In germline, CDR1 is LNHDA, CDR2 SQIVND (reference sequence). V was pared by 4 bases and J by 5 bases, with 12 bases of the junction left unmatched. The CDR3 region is CASSRSWQGAMETQYF. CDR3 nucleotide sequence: TGTGCCAGTAGTAGGTCCTGGCAGGGGGCGATGGAGACCCAGTACTTC.

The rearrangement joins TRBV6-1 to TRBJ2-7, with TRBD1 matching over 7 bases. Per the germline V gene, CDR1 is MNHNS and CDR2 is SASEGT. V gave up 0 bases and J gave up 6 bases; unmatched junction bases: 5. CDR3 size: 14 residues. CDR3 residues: CASSEARGWGEQYF. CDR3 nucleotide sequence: TGTGCCAGCAGTGAAGCCAGGGGGTGGGGCGAGCAGTACTTC.

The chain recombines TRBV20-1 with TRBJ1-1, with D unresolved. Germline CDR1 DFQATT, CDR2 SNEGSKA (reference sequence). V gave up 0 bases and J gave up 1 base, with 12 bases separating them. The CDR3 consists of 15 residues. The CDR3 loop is CSARDLKGANTEAFF. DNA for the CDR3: TGCAGTGCTAGAGATCTTAAGGGTGCGAACACTGAAGCTTTCTTT.

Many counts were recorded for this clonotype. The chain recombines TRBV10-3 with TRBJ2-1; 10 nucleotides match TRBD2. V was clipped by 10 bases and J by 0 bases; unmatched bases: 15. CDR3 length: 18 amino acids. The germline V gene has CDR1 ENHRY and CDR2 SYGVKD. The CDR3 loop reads CATETGLAERSSYNEQFF. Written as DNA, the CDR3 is TGTGCCACCGAAACAGGACTAGCGGAGCGGAGCTCCTACAATGAGCAGTTCTTC.

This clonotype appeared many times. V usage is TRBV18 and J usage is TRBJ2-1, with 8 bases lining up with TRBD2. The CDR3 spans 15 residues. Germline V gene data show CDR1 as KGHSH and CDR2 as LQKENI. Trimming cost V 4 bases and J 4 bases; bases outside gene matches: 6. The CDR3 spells CASSQSAGGYNEQFF. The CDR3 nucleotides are TGTGCCAGCTCACAATCCGCGGGGGGTTACAATGAGCAGTTCTTC. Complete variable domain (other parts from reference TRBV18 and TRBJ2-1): NAGVMQNPRHLVRRRGQEARLRCSPMKGHSHVYWYRQLPEEGLKFMVYLQKENIIDESGMPKERFSAEFPKEGPSILRIQQVVRGDSAAYFCASSQSAGGYNEQFFGPGTRLTVL.

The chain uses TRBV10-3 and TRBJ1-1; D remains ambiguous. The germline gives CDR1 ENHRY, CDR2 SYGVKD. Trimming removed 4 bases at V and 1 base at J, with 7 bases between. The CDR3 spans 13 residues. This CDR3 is CAISVAENTEAFF. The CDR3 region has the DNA TGTGCCATCAGTGTTGCAGAGAACACTGAAGCTTTCTTT.

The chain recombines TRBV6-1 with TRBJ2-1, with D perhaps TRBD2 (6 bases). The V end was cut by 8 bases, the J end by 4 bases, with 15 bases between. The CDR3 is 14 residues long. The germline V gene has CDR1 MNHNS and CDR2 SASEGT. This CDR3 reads CASDRDFSYNEQFF. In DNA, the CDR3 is TGTGCCAGCGACCGGGACTTCTCTTACAATGAGCAGTTCTTC.

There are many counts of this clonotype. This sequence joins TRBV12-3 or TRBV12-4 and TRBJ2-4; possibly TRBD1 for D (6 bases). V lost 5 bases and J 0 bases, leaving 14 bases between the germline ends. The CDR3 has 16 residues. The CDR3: CASSEPGHLAKNIQYF. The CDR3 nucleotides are TGTGCCAGCAGTGAACCGGGACATCTAGCCAAAAACATTCAGTACTTC.

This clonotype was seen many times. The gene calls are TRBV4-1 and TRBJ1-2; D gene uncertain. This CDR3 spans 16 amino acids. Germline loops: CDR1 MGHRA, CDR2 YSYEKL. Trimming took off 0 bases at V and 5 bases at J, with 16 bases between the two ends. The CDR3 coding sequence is TGCGCCAGCAGCCAAGAAATCAACCTGAACTTATATGGCTACACCTTC. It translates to CASSQEINLNLYGYTF.

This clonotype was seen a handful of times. In DNA, the CDR3 is TGTGCCAGCTCACCCCAGGGAATCGAAGGAAACACCATATATTTT. Protein sequence: CASSPQGIEGNTIYF. The chain couples TRBV18 to TRBJ1-3; possibly TRBD1 for D (5 bases). The germline V gene encodes CDR1 KGHSH and CDR2 LQKENI. This CDR3 contains 15 residues. The germline V and J ends were trimmed by 3 bases and 4 bases, with 13 bases remaining between them.

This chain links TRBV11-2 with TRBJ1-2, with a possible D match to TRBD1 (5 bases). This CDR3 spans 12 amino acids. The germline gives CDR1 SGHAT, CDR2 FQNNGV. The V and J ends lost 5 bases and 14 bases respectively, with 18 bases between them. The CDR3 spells CASSDGTYFSTF. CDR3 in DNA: TGTGCCAGCAGCGACGGGACCTACTTTAGTACCTTC. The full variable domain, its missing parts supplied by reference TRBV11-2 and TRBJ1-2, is EAGVAQSPRYKIIEKRQSVAFWCNPISGHATLYWYQQILGQGPKLLIQFQNNGVVDDSQLPKDRFSAERLKGVDSTLKIQPAKLEDSAVYLCASSDGTYFSTFGSGTRLTVV.

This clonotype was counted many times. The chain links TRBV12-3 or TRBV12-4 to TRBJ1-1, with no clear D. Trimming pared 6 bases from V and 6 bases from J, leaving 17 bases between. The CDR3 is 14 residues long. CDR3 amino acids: CASRDLNSRSEAFF. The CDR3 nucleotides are TGTGCCAGCAGGGACCTTAATTCTAGATCTGAAGCTTTCTTT.

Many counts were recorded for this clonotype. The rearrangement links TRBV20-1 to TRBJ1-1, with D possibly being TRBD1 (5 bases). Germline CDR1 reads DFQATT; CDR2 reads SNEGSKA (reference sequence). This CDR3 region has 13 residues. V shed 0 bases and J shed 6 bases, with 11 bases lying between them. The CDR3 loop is CSARDFRVSEAFF. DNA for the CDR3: TGCAGTGCTAGAGATTTCAGGGTCTCTGAAGCTTTCTTT.

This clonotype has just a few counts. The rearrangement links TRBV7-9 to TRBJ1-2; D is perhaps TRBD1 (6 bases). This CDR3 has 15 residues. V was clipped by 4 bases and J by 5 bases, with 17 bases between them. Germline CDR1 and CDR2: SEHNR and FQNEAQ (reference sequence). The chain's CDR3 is CASSSRLGGGYGYTF. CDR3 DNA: TGTGCCAGCAGCTCTCGGCTAGGGGGGGGTTATGGCTACACCTTC.

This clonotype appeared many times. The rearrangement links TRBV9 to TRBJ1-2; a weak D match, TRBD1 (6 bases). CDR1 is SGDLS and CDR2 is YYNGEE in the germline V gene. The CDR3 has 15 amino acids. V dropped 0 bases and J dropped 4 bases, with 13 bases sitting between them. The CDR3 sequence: CASSVDPDSFYGYTF. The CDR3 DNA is TGTGCCAGCAGCGTAGACCCGGACAGCTTCTATGGCTACACCTTC.

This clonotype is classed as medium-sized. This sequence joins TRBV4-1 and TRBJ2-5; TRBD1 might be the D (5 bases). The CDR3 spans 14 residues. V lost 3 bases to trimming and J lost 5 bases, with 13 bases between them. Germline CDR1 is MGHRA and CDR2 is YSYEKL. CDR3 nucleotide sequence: TGCGCCAGCAGCCAGCAGGGTGTGGCGGAGACCCAGTACTTC. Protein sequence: CASSQQGVAETQYF.

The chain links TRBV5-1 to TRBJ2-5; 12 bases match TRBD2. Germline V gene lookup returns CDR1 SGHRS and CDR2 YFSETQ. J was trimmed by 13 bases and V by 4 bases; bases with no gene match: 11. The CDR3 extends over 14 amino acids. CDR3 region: CASSPRLAGARRYF. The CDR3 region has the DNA TGCGCCAGCAGCCCCAGACTAGCGGGGGCCCGTCGGTACTTC.

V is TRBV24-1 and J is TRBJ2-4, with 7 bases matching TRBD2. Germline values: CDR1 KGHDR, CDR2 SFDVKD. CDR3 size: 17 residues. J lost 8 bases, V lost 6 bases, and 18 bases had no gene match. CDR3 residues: CATSPRYTKRGLDIQYF. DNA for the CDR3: TGTGCCACCAGTCCGAGATATACAAAGCGGGGACTTGACATTCAGTACTTC.